This paragraph reports one TCR beta chain. Its target is unknown. This sample is drawn from a study of T cell responses to AZD1222 COVID-19 vaccine. Across the whole study: Both about-4-week and about-12-week second-dose recipients were combined. Study-wide findings and caveats: CD4 TCRs associated with vaccination spanned spike, dominating at 160-218 and 743-854. Researchers took repertoire samples only after the peak T cell response had come. The donor cohort was predominantly white British with a female majority, and clonal diversity may have been underestimated.

In germline, CDR1 is LNHDA, CDR2 SQIVND (reference sequence). The CDR3 totals 15 residues. Trimming took 5 bases from V and 2 from J, leaving 13 bases between them. The table came from immunoSEQ multiplex PCR; TCRdb's copy has only in-frame clones and leaves some out. The sample contains about 150,000 clones, around 90% of which appear only once. The chain links TRBV19 to TRBJ1-5; perhaps TRBD1 as D (6 bases). Sequenced material: peripheral blood, taken on day 0 of AZD1222 vaccination. The sequence derives from an adult in good health. CDR3 DNA sequence: TGTGCCAGTAGTGTCAAGGGGGTCGGCAATCAGCCCCAGCATTTT. Translated, it gives CASSVKGVGNQPQHF.